This TCR beta chain was sequenced in a study of T-cell memory formation after mild COVID-19. Study-level findings and limits: Largely, contracting CD4+ clones fell within CM and EM, and contracting CD8+ clones within EMRA. Contracting clones from day 15 to 85 showed balanced CD4/CD8; later expanders favored CD4+. Pre-infection memory showed some responding clones, and this suggested that cross-reactive memory joined.

CDR3 size: 13 residues. The V end lost 4 bases, the J end lost 2 bases, and 8 bases lay between the germline ends. Germline values: CDR1 SGHRS, CDR2 YFSETQ. cDNA libraries for TCR alpha and TCR beta, carrying sample barcodes and UMIs, came from 5'RACE with constant-segment primers. One entry per CDR3 protein results from TCRdb running MiXCR on the 5' RACE reads. The data contain around 430,000 distinct CDR3 sequences, 15% to 20% of them singletons. This clonotype was found a few times. The antigen remains unidentified. The sequence came from a man aged 18 to 29 who had mild COVID-19 (a few samples of this study predate the infection). Cell type and time point are not known. Sequences were obtained from PBMCs or a T cell subset sorted from them (not recorded which). The chain is built from TRBV5-1 and TRBJ2-3, with no clear D. This CDR3 is CASSLPNTDTQYF. CDR3 bases: TGCGCCAGCAGCCTTCCCAACACAGATACGCAGTATTTT.